The entry below gives a single T cell receptor beta chain sequence along with its context. Measured with immunoSEQ multiplex PCR; TCRdb has only the in-frame clones, and not every one. In the table there are roughly 35,000 clones, around four fifths of which are singletons. CDR3 length: 15 amino acids. The ends lost 3 bases at V and 4 bases at J; junction bases unmatched: 4. Germline V gene data show CDR1 as ENHRY and CDR2 as SYGVKD. These data originate in a study of blood T cell repertoires in COVID-19. Study background: T cells, B-cell-depleted T cells, or PBMCs provided the cDNA or gDNA that served as material.

Input material: peripheral blood. The chain is built from TRBV10-3 and TRBJ1-3; 9 bases map to TRBD1. This clonotype was sampled from an older woman with acute or convalescent COVID-19. CDR3: CAISEQGADGNTIYF. In DNA form, the CDR3 reads TGTGCCATCAGTGAACAGGGGGCGGACGGAAACACCATATATTTT.